This T cell receptor beta chain was captured by sequencing in a study of identical twins. Study-level findings and limits: With monozygotic twins, out-of-frame TCR alpha sharing exceeded what models estimated. Zero-insertion analyses could be partly confounded by invariant MAIT and iNKT cells. An excess of low generation probability was shown by twin-shared out-of-frame alpha sequences. Carriage of fewer insertions was seen in abundant cord blood beta clonotypes, whereas memory repertoires showed none.

Via MiXCR, TCRdb re-called the 5' RACE reads, giving one row per CDR3 protein. The sample lists about 470,000 distinct CDR3 sequences; 20% to 25% were seen once. Looked up from germline, CDR1 is SGHDT and CDR2 is YYEEEE. The CDR3 totals 14 residues. The germline V and J ends were trimmed by 1 base and 5 bases, with 13 bases remaining between them. Details on this clonotype: The antigen is undetermined.

This sample was also put to use in a study of T cells expressing NK-cell markers.

Sequenced material: CD4+ T cells sorted from blood. This TCR was sampled from a woman in her late teens or twenties in good health. V gene TRBV5-6 combines with J gene TRBJ2-7; D gene unclear. The CDR3 nucleotides are TGTGCCAGCAGCTTGCCTTTACCTAGGGACGAGCAGTACTTC. Its translation: CASSLPLPRDEQYF.